Reported below is one T cell receptor beta chain. No cognate antigen has been identified for it. Base quality data are lacking; no much larger clone is found one base away. CDR1 and CDR2, per the germline V gene, are SNHLY and FYNNEI. V is clipped by 8 bases and J by 4 bases, and the sequence between their germline boundaries is 20 bases long. Including the terminal cysteine and phenylalanine, the CDR3 comprises 15 residues. The only DNA kept is the CDR3, 45 bases in frame from the first base. Libraries came from the immunoSEQ multiplex PCR assay. The table comes from immuneACCESS by way of TCRdb, which keeps in-frame sequences with V and J called. Part of the clones is missing from these tables; in studies checked, under half for an unresolved V gene and the rest for unknown reasons. This sample is represented by 11,000 to 15,000 clones; around four fifths of them were singletons. Of the sample, around an eighth falls within the top ten clones.

This entry belongs to a study of technical replicates of blood from a handful of donors listed by TCRdb under 2017. Here the chain combines TRBV2 and TRBJ1-2; the best D guess is TRBD1, with 5 bases matching. The specimen was PBMCs. This receptor was identified in a human donor in good health. The nucleotide sequence reads as follows: TGTGCCAGCGTGGACACAACGGGCAATGGCTATGGCTACACCTTC. This sequence encodes CASVDTTGNGYGYTF.